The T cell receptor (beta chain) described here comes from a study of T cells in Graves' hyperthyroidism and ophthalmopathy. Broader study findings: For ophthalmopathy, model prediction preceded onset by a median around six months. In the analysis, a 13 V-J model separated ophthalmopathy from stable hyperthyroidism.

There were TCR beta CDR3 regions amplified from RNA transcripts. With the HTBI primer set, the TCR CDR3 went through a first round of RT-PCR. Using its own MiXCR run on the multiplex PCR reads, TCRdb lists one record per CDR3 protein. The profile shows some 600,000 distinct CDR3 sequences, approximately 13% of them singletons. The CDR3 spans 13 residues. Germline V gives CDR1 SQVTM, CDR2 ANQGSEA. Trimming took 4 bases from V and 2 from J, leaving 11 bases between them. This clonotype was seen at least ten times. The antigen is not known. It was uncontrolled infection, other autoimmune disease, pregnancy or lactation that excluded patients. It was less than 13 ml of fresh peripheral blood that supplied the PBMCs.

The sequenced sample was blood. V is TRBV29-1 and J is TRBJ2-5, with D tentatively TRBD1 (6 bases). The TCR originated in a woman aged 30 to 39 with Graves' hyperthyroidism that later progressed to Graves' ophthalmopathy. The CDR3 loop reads CSVAGQGQETQYF. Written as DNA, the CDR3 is TGCAGCGTTGCTGGTCAGGGGCAAGAGACCCAGTACTTC.